Shown below are 17 T cell receptor beta chains from a single sample sequenced in a study of T cells in Graves' hyperthyroidism and ophthalmopathy. Amplification yielded TCR beta CDR3 regions, with RNA transcripts as the source. When the TCR CDR3 underwent first-round RT-PCR, the HTBI primer set was used. TCRdb called the multiplex PCR reads again in MiXCR, with one record for every CDR3 protein. The table has hundreds of thousands of distinct CDR3 sequences, approximately 13% seen once. Specimen: blood. The receptor set was obtained from a woman aged 18-29 years with Graves' hyperthyroidism.

This clonotype was found many times. The J gene is TRBJ2-2, the V gene TRBV5-1, with a tentative D call TRBD2 (6 bases). CDR3 length: 16 residues. Germline V CDR1 and CDR2: SGHRS, YFSETQ. Trimming removed 4 bases from V and 4 bases from J, with 17 bases in between. This chain's CDR3 is CASSAGPERPTGELFF. The CDR3 DNA reads TGCGCCAGCAGCGCGGGACCCGAGAGGCCCACCGGGGAGCTGTTTTTT.

This clonotype was seen repeatedly, ten times or more. The chain recombines TRBV28 with TRBJ2-5; no definite D call. Germline assignment: CDR1 MDHEN and CDR2 SYDVKM. V lost 4 bases to trimming and J lost 7 bases, with 16 bases between them. The CDR3 sequence is 14 residues long. The CDR3 DNA reads as TGTGCCAGCAGTTCCAACCAAGTCCTTGGGACCCAGTACTTC. Its protein is CASSSNQVLGTQYF.

This clonotype has at least ten counts. The V call is TRBV20-1, the J call TRBJ2-3; TRBD2 might be the D (6 bases). CDR1 and CDR2 from the germline V gene are DFQATT and SNEGSKA (reference sequence). The CDR3 loop spans 13 amino acids. V shed 8 bases and J shed 2 bases, with 14 bases lying between them. The CDR3 coding sequence is TGCAGTACCTCCGCGGGGTTCACAGATACGCAGTATTTT. It yields the protein CSTSAGFTDTQYF.

The V and J genes are TRBV29-1 and TRBJ1-2; perhaps TRBD1 as D (5 bases). The CDR3 totals 13 residues. V lost 5 bases, J lost 5 bases, and 15 bases lay in between. In germline, CDR1 is SQVTM, CDR2 ANQGSEA. The CDR3 region is CSVLGQGRYGYTF. The CDR3 nucleotides read TGCAGCGTTTTAGGGCAGGGAAGGTATGGCTACACCTTC.

This sequence joins TRBV6-2 or TRBV6-3 and TRBJ2-2; D remains unclear. CDR1 is MNHEY, CDR2 SVGEGT, per germline. The CDR3 totals 14 residues. V lost 4 bases and J 5 bases, leaving 11 bases between the germline ends. CDR3 nucleotides: TGTGCCAGCAGTTTGGTAGCTTTTACCGGGGAGCTGTTTTTT. Its translation: CASSLVAFTGELFF.

This chain joins TRBV6-1 and TRBJ2-5; 7 bases are a match to TRBD2. CDR1 and CDR2 (germline): MNHNS, SASEGT. This CDR3 is built from 14 residues. The V segment lost 0 bases and the J segment 5 bases; nucleotides outside the gene matches: 3. CDR3 sequence reads: CASSEASGDETQYF. CDR3 nucleotide sequence: TGTGCCAGCAGTGAAGCGAGCGGGGACGAGACCCAGTACTTC.

This clonotype was counted many times. The chain is built from TRBV12-3 or TRBV12-4 and TRBJ1-1; 7 bases fit TRBD1. This CDR3 has 14 residues. V shed 3 bases and J 4 bases; nucleotides not matched to a gene: 5. CDR3 loop: CASSLEGATTEAFF. As DNA, the CDR3 is TGTGCCAGCAGTTTGGAGGGGGCAACCACTGAAGCTTTCTTT.

The genes are TRBV20-1 and TRBJ2-5; 8 positions match TRBD1. This CDR3 is 16 amino acids long. The germline gives CDR1 DFQATT, CDR2 SNEGSKA (reference sequence). V gave up 0 bases and J gave up 2 bases; unmatched junction bases: 8. The CDR3 coding sequence is TGCAGTGCTAGAGACGGGGACAGGCGGCAACAAGAGACCCAGTACTTC. The encoded protein is CSARDGDRRQQETQYF.

This chain connects TRBV28 to TRBJ2-1; D remains unclear. The germline gives CDR1 MDHEN, CDR2 SYDVKM. The V end was cut by 6 bases, the J end by 5 bases, with 11 bases between. The CDR3 is 13 amino acids. The CDR3 sequence is CASRRGFHNEQFF. The CDR3 DNA reads as TGTGCCAGCAGGCGAGGCTTTCACAATGAGCAGTTCTTC.

This clonotype was detected only a few times. This chain links TRBV4-1 with TRBJ1-5; D remains unclear. Trimming removed 3 bases from V and 2 bases from J, with 14 bases in between. CDR1 is MGHRA, CDR2 YSYEKL, per germline. The CDR3 length is 16 residues. The CDR3 bases are TGCGCCAGCAGCCAGCCGGCCGTGCGCCGCAATCAGCCCCAGCATTTT. This translates into CASSQPAVRRNQPQHF.

The V and J genes are TRBV5-1 and TRBJ1-2; D gene ambiguous. The CDR3 loop spans 13 amino acids. CDR1 and CDR2 from the germline V gene are SGHRS and YFSETQ. The ends were cut back, 5 bases at V and 8 bases at J, with 16 bases in the middle. CDR3 residues: CASRGIGVGGYTF. DNA of the CDR3: TGCGCCAGCAGGGGGATTGGCGTGGGCGGCTACACCTTC. The full variable domain, with the rest looked up from reference TRBV5-1 and TRBJ1-2, is KAGVTQTPRYLIKTRGQQVTLSCSPISGHRSVSWYQQTPGQGLQFLFEYFSETQRNKGNFPGRFSGRQFSNSRSEMNVSTLELGDSALYLCASRGIGVGGYTFGSGTRLTVV.

The chain links TRBV28 to TRBJ1-3, with 7 bases matching TRBD1. The germline gives CDR1 MDHEN, CDR2 SYDVKM. V lost 4 bases to trimming and J lost 0 bases; unmatched junction nucleotides: 3. The CDR3 consists of 15 residues. The DNA of the CDR3 is TGTGCCAGCAGTTCGGGACAGAGCTCTGGAAACACCATATATTTT. Its translation: CASSSGQSSGNTIYF.

Only a few counts were recorded for this clonotype. V and J are TRBV5-1 and TRBJ2-1; 9 bases match TRBD1. The CDR3 covers 14 residues. The ends lost 5 bases at V and 3 bases at J; junction bases unmatched: 3. The germline V gene has CDR1 SGHRS and CDR2 YFSETQ. DNA for the CDR3: TGCGCCAGCAGTACGGGACAGGGCTACAATGAGCAGTTCTTC. The encoded protein is CASSTGQGYNEQFF.

This clonotype was recorded many times. The chain links TRBV27 to TRBJ2-7, with D maybe TRBD2 (5 bases). The CDR3 runs to 15 residues. The V end lost 3 bases, the J end lost 1 base, and 13 bases lay between the germline ends. Germline CDR1 and CDR2: MNHEY and SMNVEV (reference sequence). This CDR3 is CASSFEGTPSYEQYF. The CDR3 bases are TGTGCCAGCAGTTTTGAGGGAACACCTTCCTACGAGCAGTACTTC.

This clonotype was observed many times. The chain carries TRBV6-2 or TRBV6-3 and TRBJ1-2; TRBD1 might be the D (5 bases). This CDR3 is built from 14 residues. Germline CDR1 MNHEY, CDR2 SVGEGT. Trimming cost V 8 bases and J 6 bases, with 19 bases left between them. DNA for the CDR3: TGTGCCAGCCTTACGCACAGGAATCGAGATGGCTACACCTTC. As protein: CASLTHRNRDGYTF.

This clonotype was recorded many times. J is TRBJ2-1 and V is TRBV3-1; D tentatively fits TRBD1 or TRBD2 (5 bases each). CDR1 is LGHDT and CDR2 is YNNKEL in the germline V gene (reference sequence). Deletions cut 2 bases from V and 12 bases from J, with 26 bases between. This CDR3 comprises 17 residues. CDR3 bases: TGTGCCAGCAGCCAATACGCCGACGGGACGGGGCGGTTAGGGCAGTTCTTC. Residues: CASSQYADGTGRLGQFF.

Many counts were recorded for this clonotype. This chain uses TRBV6-2 or TRBV6-3 with TRBJ2-7; TRBD1 matches 9 bases. The CDR3 is made up of 15 amino acids. CDR1 is MNHEY and CDR2 is SVGEGT in the germline V gene. Germline trimming cut 6 bases from V and 0 bases from J; bases unmatched to any gene: 6. The CDR3 loop reads CASRTGGRGSYEQYF. The DNA for the CDR3 is TGTGCCAGCAGAACAGGGGGCAGGGGCTCCTACGAGCAGTACTTC.